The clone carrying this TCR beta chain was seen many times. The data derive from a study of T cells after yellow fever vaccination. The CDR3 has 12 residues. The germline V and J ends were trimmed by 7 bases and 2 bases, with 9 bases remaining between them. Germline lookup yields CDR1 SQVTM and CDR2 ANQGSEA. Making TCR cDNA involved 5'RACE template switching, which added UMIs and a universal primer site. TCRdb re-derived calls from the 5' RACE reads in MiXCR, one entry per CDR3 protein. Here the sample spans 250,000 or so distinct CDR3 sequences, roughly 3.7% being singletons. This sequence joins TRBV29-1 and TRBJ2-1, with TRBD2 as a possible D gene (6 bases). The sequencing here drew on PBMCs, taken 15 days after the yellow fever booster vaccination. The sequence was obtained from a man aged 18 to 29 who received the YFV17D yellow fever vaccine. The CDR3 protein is CSEAGPYNEQFF. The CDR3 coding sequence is TGCAGCGAGGCGGGGCCCTACAATGAGCAGTTCTTC.